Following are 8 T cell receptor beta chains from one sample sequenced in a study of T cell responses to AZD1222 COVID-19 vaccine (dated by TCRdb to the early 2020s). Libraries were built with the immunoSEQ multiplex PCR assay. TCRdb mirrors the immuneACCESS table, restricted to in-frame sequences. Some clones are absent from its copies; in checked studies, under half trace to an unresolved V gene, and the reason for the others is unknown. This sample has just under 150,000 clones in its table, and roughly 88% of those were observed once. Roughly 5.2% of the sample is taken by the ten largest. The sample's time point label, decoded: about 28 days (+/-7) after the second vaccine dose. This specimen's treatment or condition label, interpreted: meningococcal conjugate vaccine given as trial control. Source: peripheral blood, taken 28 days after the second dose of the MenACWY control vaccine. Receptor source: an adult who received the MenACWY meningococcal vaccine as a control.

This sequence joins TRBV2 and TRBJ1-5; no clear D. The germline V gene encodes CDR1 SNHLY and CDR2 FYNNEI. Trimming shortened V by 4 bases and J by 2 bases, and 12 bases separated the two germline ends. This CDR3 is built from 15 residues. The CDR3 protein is CASSVLGSGNQPQHF. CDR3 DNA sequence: TGTGCCAGCAGTGTTCTAGGGTCGGGCAATCAGCCCCAGCATTTT. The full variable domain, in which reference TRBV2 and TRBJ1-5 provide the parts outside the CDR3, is EPEVTQTPSHQVTQMGQEVILRCVPISNHLYFYWYRQILGQKVEFLVSFYNNEISEKSEIFDDQFSVERPDGSNFTLKIRSTKLEDSAMYFCASSVLGSGNQPQHFGDGTRLSIL.

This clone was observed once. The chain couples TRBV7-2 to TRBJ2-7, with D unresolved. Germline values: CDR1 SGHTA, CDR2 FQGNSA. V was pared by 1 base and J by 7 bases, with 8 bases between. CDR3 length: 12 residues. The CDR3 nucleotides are TGTGCCAGCAGCTTAGAATTGGGGGAGCAGTACTTC. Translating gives CASSLELGEQYF.

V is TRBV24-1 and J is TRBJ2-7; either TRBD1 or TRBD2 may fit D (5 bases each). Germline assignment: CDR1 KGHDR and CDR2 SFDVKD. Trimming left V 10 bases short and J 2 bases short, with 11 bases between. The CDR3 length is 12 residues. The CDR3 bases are TGTGCCACAGGGGACGGAACCTACGAGCAGTACTTC. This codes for CATGDGTYEQYF.

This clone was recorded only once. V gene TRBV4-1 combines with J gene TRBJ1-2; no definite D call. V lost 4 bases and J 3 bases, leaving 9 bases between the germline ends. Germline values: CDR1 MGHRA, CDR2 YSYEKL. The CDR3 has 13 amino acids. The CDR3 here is CASSLTPDYGYTF. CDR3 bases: TGCGCCAGCAGCCTTACCCCTGACTATGGCTACACCTTC.

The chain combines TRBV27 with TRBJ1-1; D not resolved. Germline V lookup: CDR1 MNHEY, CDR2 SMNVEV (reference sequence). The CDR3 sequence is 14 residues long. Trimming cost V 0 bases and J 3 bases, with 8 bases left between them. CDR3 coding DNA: TGTGCCAGCAGTTTATCGTGGACCTACACTGAAGCTTTCTTT. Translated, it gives CASSLSWTYTEAFF.

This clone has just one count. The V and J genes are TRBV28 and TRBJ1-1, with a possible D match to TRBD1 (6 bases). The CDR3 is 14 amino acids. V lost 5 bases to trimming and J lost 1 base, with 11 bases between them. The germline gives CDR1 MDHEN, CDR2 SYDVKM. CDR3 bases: TGTGCCAGCAGTACGGGACATACGAACACTGAAGCTTTCTTT. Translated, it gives CASSTGHTNTEAFF.

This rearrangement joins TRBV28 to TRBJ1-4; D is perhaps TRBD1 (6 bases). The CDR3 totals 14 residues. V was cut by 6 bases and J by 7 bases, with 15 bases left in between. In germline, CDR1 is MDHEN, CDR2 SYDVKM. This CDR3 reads CASRKQGGSEKLFF. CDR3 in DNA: TGTGCCAGCAGGAAACAGGGAGGGAGTGAAAAACTGTTTTTT. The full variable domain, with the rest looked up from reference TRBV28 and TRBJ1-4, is DVKVTQSSRYLVKRTGEKVFLECVQDMDHENMFWYRQDPGLGLRLIYFSYDVKMKEKGDIPEGYSVSREKKERFSLILESASTNQTSMYLCASRKQGGSEKLFFGSGTQLSVL.

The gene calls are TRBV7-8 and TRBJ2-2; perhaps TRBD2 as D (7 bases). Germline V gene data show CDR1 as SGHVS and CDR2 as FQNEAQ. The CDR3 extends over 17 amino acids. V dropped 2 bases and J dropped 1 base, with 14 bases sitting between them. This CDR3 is CASSLRAGARNTGELFF. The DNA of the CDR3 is TGTGCCAGCAGCTTAAGGGCGGGGGCTAGGAACACCGGGGAGCTGTTTTTT.